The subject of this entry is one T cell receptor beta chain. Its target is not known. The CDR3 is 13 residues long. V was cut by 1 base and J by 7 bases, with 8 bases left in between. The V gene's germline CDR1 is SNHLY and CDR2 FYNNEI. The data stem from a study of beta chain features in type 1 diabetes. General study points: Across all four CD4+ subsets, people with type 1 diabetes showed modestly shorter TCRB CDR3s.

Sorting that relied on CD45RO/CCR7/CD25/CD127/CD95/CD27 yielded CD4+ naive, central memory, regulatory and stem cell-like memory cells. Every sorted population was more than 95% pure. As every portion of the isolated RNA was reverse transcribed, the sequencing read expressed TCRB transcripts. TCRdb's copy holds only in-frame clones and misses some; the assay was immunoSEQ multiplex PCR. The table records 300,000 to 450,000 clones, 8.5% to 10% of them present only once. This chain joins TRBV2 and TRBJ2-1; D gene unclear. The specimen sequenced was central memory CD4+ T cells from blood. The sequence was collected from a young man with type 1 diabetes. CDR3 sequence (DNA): TGTGCCAGCAGTGAAGAGGTCCAGAATGAGCAGTTCTTC. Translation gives CASSEEVQNEQFF.